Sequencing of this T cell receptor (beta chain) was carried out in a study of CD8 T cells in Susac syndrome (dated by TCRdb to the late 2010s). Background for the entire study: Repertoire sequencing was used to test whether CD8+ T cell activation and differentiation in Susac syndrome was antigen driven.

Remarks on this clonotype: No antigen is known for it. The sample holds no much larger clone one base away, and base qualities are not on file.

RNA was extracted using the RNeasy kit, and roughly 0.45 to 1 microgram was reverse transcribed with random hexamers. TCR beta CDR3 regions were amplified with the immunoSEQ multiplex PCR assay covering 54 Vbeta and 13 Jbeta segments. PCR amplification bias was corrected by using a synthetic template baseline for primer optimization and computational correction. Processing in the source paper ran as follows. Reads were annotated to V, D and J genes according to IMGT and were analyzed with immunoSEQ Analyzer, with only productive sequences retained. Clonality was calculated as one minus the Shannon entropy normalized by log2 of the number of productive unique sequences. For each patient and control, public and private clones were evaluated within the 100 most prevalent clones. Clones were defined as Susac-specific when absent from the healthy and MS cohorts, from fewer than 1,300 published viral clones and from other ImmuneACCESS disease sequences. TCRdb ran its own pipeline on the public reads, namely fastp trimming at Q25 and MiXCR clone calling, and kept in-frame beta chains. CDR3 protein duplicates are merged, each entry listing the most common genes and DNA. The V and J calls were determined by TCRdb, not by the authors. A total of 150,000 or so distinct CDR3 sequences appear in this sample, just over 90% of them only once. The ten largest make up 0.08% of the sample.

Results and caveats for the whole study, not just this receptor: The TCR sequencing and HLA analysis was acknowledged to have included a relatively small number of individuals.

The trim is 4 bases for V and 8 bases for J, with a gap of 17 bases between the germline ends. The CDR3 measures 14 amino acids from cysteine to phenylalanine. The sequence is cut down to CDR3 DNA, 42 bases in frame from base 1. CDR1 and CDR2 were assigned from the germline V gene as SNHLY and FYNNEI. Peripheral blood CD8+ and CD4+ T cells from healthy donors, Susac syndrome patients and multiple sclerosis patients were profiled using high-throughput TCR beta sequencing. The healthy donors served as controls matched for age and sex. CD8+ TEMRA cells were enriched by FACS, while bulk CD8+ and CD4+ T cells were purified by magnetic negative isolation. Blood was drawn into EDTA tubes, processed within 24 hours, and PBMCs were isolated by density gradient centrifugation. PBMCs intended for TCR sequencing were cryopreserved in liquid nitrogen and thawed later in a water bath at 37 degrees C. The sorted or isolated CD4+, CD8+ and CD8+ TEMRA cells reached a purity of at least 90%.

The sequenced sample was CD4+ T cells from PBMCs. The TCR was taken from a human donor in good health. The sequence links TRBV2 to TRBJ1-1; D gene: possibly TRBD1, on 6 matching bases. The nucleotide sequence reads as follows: TGTGCCAGCAGTGGGGGGGCAGGGGTTGTCGAAGCTTTCTTT. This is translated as CASSGGAGVVEAFF.